This T cell receptor (beta chain) was sequenced during a study of blood T cell repertoires in COVID-19. CDR3 size: 14 residues. Trimming at V came to 3 bases and at J to 2 bases, leaving 2 bases not matched to a gene. The germline V gene encodes CDR1 LNHDA and CDR2 SQIVND (reference sequence). Profiling relied on immunoSEQ multiplex PCR, and the TCRdb table lists in-frame clones only, not all of them. The sample carries about 230,000 clones, approximately 87% recorded once. This clone was counted many times. The source is a woman in her 70s with active or convalescent COVID-19. The chain employs TRBV19 and TRBJ2-7, with 9 nucleotides matching TRBD1. Sequencing was done on a sample of peripheral blood. The CDR3 coding sequence is TGTGCCAGTAGTATGGGGACAGGGCCCTACGAGCAGTACTTC. Translating it yields CASSMGTGPYEQYF.